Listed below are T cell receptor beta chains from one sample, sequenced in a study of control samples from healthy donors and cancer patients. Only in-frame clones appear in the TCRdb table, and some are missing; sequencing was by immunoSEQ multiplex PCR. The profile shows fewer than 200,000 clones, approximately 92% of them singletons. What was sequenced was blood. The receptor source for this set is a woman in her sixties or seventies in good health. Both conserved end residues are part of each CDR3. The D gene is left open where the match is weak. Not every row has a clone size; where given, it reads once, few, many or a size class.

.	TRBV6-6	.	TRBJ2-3	CASRLTADTQYF	TGTGCCAGCAGGTTGACCGCAGATACGCAGTATTTT
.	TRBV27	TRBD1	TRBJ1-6	CASSLSVVWQGASPLHF	TGTGCCAGCAGTTTATCGGTAGTCTGGCAGGGGGCTTCACCCCTCCACTTT
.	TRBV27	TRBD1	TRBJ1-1	CASREDRRGTEAFF	TGTGCCAGCAGGGAGGACAGGAGGGGCACTGAAGCTTTCTTT
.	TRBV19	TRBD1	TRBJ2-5	CASSIGTWTGTQETQYF	TGTGCCAGTAGTATAGGGACCTGGACAGGGACTCAAGAGACCCAGTACTTC
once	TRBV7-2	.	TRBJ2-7	CASSLAFGGGPSQYF	TGTGCCAGCAGCTTAGCATTTGGCGGGGGCCCCTCGCAGTACTTC
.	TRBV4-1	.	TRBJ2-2	CASSQDLGGNTGELFF	TGCGCCAGCAGCCAAGATCTTGGGGGGAACACCGGGGAGCTGTTTTTT
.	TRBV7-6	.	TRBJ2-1	CASSLYEWNNEQFF	TGTGCCAGCAGCTTATATGAGTGGAACAATGAGCAGTTCTTC
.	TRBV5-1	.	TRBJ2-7	CASSLEGYEQYF	TGCGCCAGCAGCTTGGAGGGGTACGAGCAGTACTTC
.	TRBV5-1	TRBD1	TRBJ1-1	CASSWTGRNTEAFF	TGCGCCAGCAGCTGGACAGGGCGGAACACTGAAGCTTTCTTT
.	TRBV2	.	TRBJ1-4	CASSLPPGGNEKLFF	TGTGCCAGCAGCCTCCCACCGGGGGGTAATGAAAAACTGTTTTTT
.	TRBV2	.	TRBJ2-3	CASSGGTSSTDTQYF	TGTGCCAGCAGTGGGGGGACAAGCAGCACAGATACGCAGTATTTT
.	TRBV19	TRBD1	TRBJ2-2	CASSIDSTGDGTGELFF	TGTGCCAGTAGTATAGACAGTACAGGGGATGGCACCGGGGAGCTGTTTTTT
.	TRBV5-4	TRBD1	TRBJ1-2	CASSSQPGQGLDTF	TGTGCCAGCAGCTCCCAGCCGGGACAGGGTCTTGACACCTTC
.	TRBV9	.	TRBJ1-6	CASSVSPSSYNSPLHF	TGTGCCAGCAGCGTCTCCCCGAGCTCCTATAATTCACCCCTCCACTTT
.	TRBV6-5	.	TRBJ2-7	CASSYIAGQGNEQYF	TGTGCCAGCAGTTACATTGCAGGTCAAGGTAACGAGCAGTACTTC
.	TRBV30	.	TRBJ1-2	CAWSRREYYGYTF	TGTGCCTGGAGTCGGAGGGAGTATTATGGCTACACCTTC
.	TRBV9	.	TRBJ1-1	CASSVDTLGTEAFF	TGTGCCAGCAGCGTAGATACTTTAGGCACTGAAGCTTTCTTT
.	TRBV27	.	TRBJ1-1	CASSLSLGRQQGAFF	TGTGCCAGCAGTTTAAGTCTGGGCAGACAACAAGGAGCTTTCTTT
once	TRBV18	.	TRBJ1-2	CASSPRQDMGYTF	TGTGCCAGCTCACCTAGACAGGACATGGGCTACACCTTC
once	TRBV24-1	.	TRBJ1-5	CATSGQPRDNQPQHF	TGTGCCACCAGTGGCCAACCTAGGGACAATCAGCCCCAGCATTTT
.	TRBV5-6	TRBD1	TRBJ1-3	CASSPGTGGGNTIYF	TGTGCCAGCAGCCCTGGGACAGGGGGGGGAAACACCATATATTTT
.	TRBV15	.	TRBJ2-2	CATSSLPPQSTGELFF	TGTGCCACCAGCAGTCTCCCCCCCCAGAGCACCGGGGAGCTGTTTTTT
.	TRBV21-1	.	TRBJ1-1	CARGGRLGRREEAFF	TGTGCCAGGGGGGGCAGATTGGGCCGAAGAGAAGAAGCTTTCTTT
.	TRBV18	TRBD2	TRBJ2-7	CASLLAGGNEQYF	TGTGCCAGCCTTCTAGCGGGGGGTAACGAGCAGTACTTC
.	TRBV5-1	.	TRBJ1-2	CASSSTTGIGGYTF	TGCGCCAGCAGCTCTACTACAGGGATAGGTGGCTACACCTTC
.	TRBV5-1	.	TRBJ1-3	CASSRRDTTSGDTIYF	TGCGCCAGCAGCAGGCGGGACACAACTTCGGGGGACACCATATATTTT
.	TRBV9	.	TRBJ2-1	CASSPNPQGYNEQFF	TGTGCCAGCAGCCCCAACCCACAGGGTTACAATGAGCAGTTCTTC
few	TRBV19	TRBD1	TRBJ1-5	CASQPGQGAQPQHF	TGTGCCAGTCAACCGGGACAGGGTGCTCAGCCCCAGCATTTT
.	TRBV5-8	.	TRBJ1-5	CASSPSRSNQPQHF	TGTGCCAGCAGCCCGAGCAGAAGCAATCAGCCCCAGCATTTT
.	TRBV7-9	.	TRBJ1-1	CASSLAAGGRGEAFF	TGTGCCAGCAGCTTAGCTGCCGGGGGCAGAGGTGAAGCTTTCTTT
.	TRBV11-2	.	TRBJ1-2	CASSLVELNGYGYTF	TGTGCCAGCAGCTTAGTTGAGCTAAACGGCTATGGCTACACCTTC
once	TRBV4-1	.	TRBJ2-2	CASSQDRQGFDTGELFF	TGCGCCAGCAGCCAAGATCGGCAGGGGTTCGACACCGGGGAGCTGTTTTTT
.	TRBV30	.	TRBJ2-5	CAWSVQQETQYF	TGTGCCTGGAGTGTGCAGCAAGAGACCCAGTACTTC
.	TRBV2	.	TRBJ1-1	CASSEAQEAFF	TGTGCCAGCAGTGAGGCACAGGAAGCTTTCTTT
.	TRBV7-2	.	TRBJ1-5	CASSFEGIQGRNQPQHF	TGTGCCAGCAGCTTCGAGGGGATTCAGGGCCGCAATCAGCCCCAGCATTTT
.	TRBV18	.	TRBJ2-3	CASSRGTDTQYF	TGTGCCAGCTCCCGCGGCACAGATACGCAGTATTTT
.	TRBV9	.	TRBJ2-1	CASSVAEAVQASYNEQFF	TGTGCCAGCAGCGTAGCGGAGGCAGTTCAAGCCTCCTACAATGAGCAGTTCTTC
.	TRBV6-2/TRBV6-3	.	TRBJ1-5	CASSLVFYQPQHF	TGTGCCAGCAGTTTGGTGTTCTATCAGCCCCAGCATTTT
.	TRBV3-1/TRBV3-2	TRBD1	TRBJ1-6	CASSTRGQDNSPLHF	TGTGCCAGCAGCACCCGAGGACAGGACAATTCACCCCTCCACTTT
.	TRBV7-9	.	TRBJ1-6	CASSLWGIGGYNSPLHF	TGTGCCAGCAGCTTATGGGGGATAGGGGGCTATAATTCACCCCTCCACTTT
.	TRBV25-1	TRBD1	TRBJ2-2	CASSETPDRGTGELFF	TGTGCCAGCAGTGAAACCCCGGACAGGGGCACCGGGGAGCTGTTTTTT
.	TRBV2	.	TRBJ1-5	CASSDVGAQPQHF	TGTGCCAGCAGTGATGTTGGGGCTCAGCCCCAGCATTTT